This TCR beta chain is from a study of blood T cell repertoires in COVID-19. The CDR3 runs 16 residues. Germline V gene sequence: CDR1 GTSNPN, CDR2 SVGIG (reference sequence). V lost 2 bases, J lost 6 bases, and 22 bases lay in between. How the authors handled the data: Estimates of nucleated cell counts were drawn from the amplification of reference gene primers. The method was immunoSEQ multiplex PCR; TCRdb's version includes in-frame clones alone and lacks a portion of them. Clone size and V and J calls were adopted from that table, with D and trimming inferred from the DNA. The sample lists over 150,000 clones, 75% to 85% occurring once. In assigning cohorts, the study relied on participant-reported clinical history. Symptom resolution, clearance, or two negative PCRs marked donors in Cohort 3 as recovered. The sample holds a few counts of this clone.

This chain joins TRBV30 and TRBJ1-1, with D uncertain. Sequenced sample: PBMCs or T cells enriched from blood (not recorded which). The source is a middle-aged man who had recovered from COVID-19. CDR3 DNA sequence: TGTGCCTGGAGTCTTTTTCTCTCTATGAGGTCGGCTGAAGCTTTCTTT. Residues: CAWSLFLSMRSAEAFF.